Listed here are 2 T cell receptor beta chains from one sample, sequenced in a study of control samples from healthy donors and cancer patients. The protocol was immunoSEQ multiplex PCR, while the TCRdb copy is restricted to in-frame clones and leaves out a portion. The sample has roughly 100,000 clones, 80% to 90% seen once. Sequenced material: blood. These receptor sequences come from a young man in good health.

J is TRBJ2-7 and V is TRBV19; TRBD2 agrees at 8 bases. The CDR3 covers 14 residues. With 4 bases clipped from V and 5 bases from J, the junction kept 7 bases outside the gene matches. Germline values: CDR1 LNHDA, CDR2 SQIVND (reference sequence). The CDR3 DNA sequence: TGTGCCAGTAGTAGAAGCGGGAGTTCCCACGAGCAGTACTTC. This translates into CASSRSGSSHEQYF.

The chain is built from TRBV7-3 and TRBJ2-6; 8 bases are a match to TRBD1. J was trimmed by 2 bases and V by 5 bases; bases with no gene match: 2. The CDR3 loop spans 15 amino acids. Germline V gives CDR1 SGHTA, CDR2 FQGTGA. The CDR3 nucleotides read TGTGCCAGCAGCCCGACAGGGGCTGGGGCCAACGTCCTGACTTTC. Its translation is CASSPTGAGANVLTF.